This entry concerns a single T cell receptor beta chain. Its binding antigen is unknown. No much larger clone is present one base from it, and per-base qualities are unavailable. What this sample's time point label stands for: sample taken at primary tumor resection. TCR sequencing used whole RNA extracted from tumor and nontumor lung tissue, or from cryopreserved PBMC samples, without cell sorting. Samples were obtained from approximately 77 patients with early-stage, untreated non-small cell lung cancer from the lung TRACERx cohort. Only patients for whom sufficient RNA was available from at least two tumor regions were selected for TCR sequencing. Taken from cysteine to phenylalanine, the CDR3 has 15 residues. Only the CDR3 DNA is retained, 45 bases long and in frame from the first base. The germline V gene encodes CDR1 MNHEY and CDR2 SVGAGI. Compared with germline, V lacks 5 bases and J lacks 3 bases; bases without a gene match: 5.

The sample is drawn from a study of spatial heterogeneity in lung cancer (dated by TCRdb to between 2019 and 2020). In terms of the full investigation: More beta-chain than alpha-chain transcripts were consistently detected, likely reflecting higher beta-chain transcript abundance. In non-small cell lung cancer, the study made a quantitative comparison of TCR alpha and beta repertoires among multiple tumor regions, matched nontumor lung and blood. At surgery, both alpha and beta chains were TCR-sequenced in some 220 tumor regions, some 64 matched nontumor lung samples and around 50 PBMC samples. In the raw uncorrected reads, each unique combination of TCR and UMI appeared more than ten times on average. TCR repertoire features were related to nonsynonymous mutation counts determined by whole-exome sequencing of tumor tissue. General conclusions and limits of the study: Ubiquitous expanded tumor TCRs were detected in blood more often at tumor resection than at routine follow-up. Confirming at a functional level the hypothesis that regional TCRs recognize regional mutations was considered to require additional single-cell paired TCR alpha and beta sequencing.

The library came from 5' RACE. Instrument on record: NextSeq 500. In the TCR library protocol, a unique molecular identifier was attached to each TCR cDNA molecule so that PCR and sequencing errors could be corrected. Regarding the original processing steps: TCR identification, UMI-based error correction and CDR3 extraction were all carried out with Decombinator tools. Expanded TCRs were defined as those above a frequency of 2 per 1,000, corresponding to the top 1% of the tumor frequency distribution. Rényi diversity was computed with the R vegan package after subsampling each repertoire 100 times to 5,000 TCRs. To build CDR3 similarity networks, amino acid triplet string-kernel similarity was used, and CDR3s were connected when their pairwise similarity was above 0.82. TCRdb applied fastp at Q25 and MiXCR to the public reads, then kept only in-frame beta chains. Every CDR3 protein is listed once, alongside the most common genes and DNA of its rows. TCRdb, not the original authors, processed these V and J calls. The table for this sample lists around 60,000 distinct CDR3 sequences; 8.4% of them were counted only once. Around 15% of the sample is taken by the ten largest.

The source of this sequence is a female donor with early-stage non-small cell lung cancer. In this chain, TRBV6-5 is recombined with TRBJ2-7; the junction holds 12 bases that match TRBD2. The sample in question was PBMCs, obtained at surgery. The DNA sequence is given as TGTGCCAGCAGTCCCCTAGCGGGAGGGGTCTACGAGCAGTACTTC. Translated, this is CASSPLAGGVYEQYF.